This is a list of T cell receptor beta chains from one sample in a study of T cells after yellow fever vaccination. MiXCR, applied by TCRdb to the 5' RACE reads, yields one record per CDR3 protein. Of about 580,000 distinct CDR3 sequences in the sample, about a sixth are singletons; the top ten hold 15% to 20%. This material consisted of PBMCs, taken about 5 days after the first yellow fever vaccination. The receptors were sampled from a man aged 18 to 35 who received the YFV17D yellow fever vaccine. The CDR3 runs from the conserved cysteine through the conserved F or W. A D gene is named only where the DNA matches it firmly. The listing skips clone size in some rows; elsewhere it reads once, few, many or a size class.

CDR3aa	CDR3nt	d_gene	j_gene	len	abundance	v_gene
CASTRGPPNTEAFF	TGTGCCAGCACCCGGGGACCGCCGAACACTGAAGCTTTCTTT	-	TRBJ1-1	14	-	TRBV6-1
CASSDPGLAKNIQYF	TGTGCCAGCAGTGATCCGGGCTTAGCCAAAAACATTCAGTACTTC	-	TRBJ2-4	15	-	TRBV6-1
CASSQDGAKNIQYF	TGCGCCAGCAGCCAAGACGGGGCCAAAAACATTCAGTACTTC	-	TRBJ2-4	14	few	TRBV4-3
CASSWGGTELFF	TGTGCCAGCAGCTGGGGGGGGACGGAGCTGTTTTTT	TRBD2	TRBJ2-2	12	-	TRBV5-4
CSGQGETQYF	TGCAGCGGCCAAGGAGAGACCCAGTACTTC	-	TRBJ2-5	10	-	TRBV29-1
CATRDRINEKLFF	TGTGCCACCCGGGACAGAATTAATGAAAAACTGTTTTTT	TRBD1	TRBJ1-4	13	-	TRBV12-3/TRBV12-4
CASIAGQGVSQYF	TGTGCCAGCATTGCTGGACAGGGCGTGTCGCAGTATTTT	TRBD1	TRBJ2-3	13	-	TRBV12-3/TRBV12-4
CATSDWDTDTQYF	TGTGCCACCAGTGATTGGGACACAGATACGCAGTATTTT	-	TRBJ2-3	13	few	TRBV24-1
CASSQDRGYGGELFF	TGCGCCAGCAGCCAAGATCGAGGGTATGGCGGGGAGCTGTTTTTT	-	TRBJ2-2	15	many	TRBV4-3
CASSHKEGAMNTEAFF	TGTGCCAGCAGCCACAAGGAGGGGGCAATGAACACTGAAGCTTTCTTT	TRBD1	TRBJ1-1	16	-	TRBV7-3
CASSYSNNSPLHF	TGTGCCAGCAGTTACAGTAATAATTCACCCCTCCACTTT	-	TRBJ1-6	13	-	TRBV6-5
CASSLPAMASGGETQYF	TGTGCCAGCAGTTTACCGGCCATGGCTAGCGGGGGAGAGACCCAGTACTTC	TRBD2	TRBJ2-5	17	few	TRBV28
CSVRLTGGNQPQHF	TGCAGCGTGAGACTAACAGGGGGCAATCAGCCCCAGCATTTT	TRBD1	TRBJ1-5	14	many	TRBV29-1
CASSLTIPDTQYF	TGCGCCAGCAGCTTAACTATTCCAGATACGCAGTATTTT	-	TRBJ2-3	13	-	TRBV5-1
CASSYSMAVNTQYF	TGTGCCAGCAGTTACTCGATGGCAGTTAATACGCAGTATTTT	-	TRBJ2-3	14	-	TRBV6-5
CASSQGGGYTSTDTQYF	TGTGCCAGCAGCCAAGGAGGAGGGTACACTAGCACAGATACGCAGTATTTT	-	TRBJ2-3	17	few	TRBV4-2
CASSFWGSYEQYF	TGTGCCAGCAGCTTCTGGGGGTCCTACGAGCAGTACTTC	-	TRBJ2-7	13	many	TRBV7-2
CATSRGLAGEGDTQYF	TGTGCCACCAGCAGGGGCTTAGCGGGGGAAGGGGATACGCAGTATTTT	TRBD2	TRBJ2-3	16	-	TRBV15
CASSLTGGQLSPTIYF	TGTGCCAGCAGCCTCACGGGGGGACAGTTGTCACCCACCATATATTTT	TRBD1	TRBJ1-3	16	-	TRBV11-2
CASSQVAGTSTDTQYF	TGCGCCAGCAGCCAAGTAGCGGGAACTAGCACAGATACGCAGTATTTT	TRBD2	TRBJ2-3	16	-	TRBV4-1
CASSPGTGDQYF	TGTGCCAGTAGTCCCGGGACAGGGGACCAGTACTTC	TRBD1	TRBJ2-5	12	-	TRBV19
CASLGQGLHYGYTF	TGTGCCAGCCTGGGACAGGGATTACACTATGGCTACACCTTC	TRBD1	TRBJ1-2	14	-	TRBV28
CASISGTIRLETQYF	TGTGCCAGCATTTCCGGGACTATTCGCTTGGAGACCCAGTACTTC	TRBD2	TRBJ2-5	15	few	TRBV6-2/TRBV6-3
CASSFSGWEKLFF	TGTGCCAGCAGCTTTTCAGGGTGGGAAAAACTGTTTTTT	-	TRBJ1-4	13	-	TRBV7-9
CASGLAGRGELFF	TGTGCTAGTGGTTTAGCGGGGAGAGGGGAGCTGTTTTTT	TRBD2	TRBJ2-2	13	-	TRBV12-5
CSVVGGRSTDTQYF	TGCAGCGTTGTTGGGGGAAGAAGCACAGATACGCAGTATTTT	-	TRBJ2-3	14	-	TRBV29-1
CASSQDWGTRDLKNIQYF	TGCGCCAGCAGCCAAGATTGGGGGACACGAGACCTCAAAAACATTCAGTACTTC	-	TRBJ2-4	18	once	TRBV4-3
CASSPRRASGVWVETQYF	TGTGCCAGCAGTCCCCGCCGAGCTAGCGGGGTTTGGGTAGAGACCCAGTACTTC	TRBD2	TRBJ2-5	18	few	TRBV27
CASSRQVNYGYTF	TGTGCCAGTAGTCGGCAGGTTAACTATGGCTACACCTTC	-	TRBJ1-2	13	-	TRBV19
CSASPRDRPTLNTEAFF	TGCAGTGCTTCCCCCCGGGACAGGCCCACTTTGAACACTGAAGCTTTCTTT	TRBD1	TRBJ1-1	17	few	TRBV20-1
CAILGVGNTEAFF	TGTGCCATACTAGGGGTTGGGAACACTGAAGCTTTCTTT	-	TRBJ1-1	13	-	TRBV10-3
CSGGVVAGAQETQYF	TGCAGCGGGGGGGTAGTAGCGGGGGCCCAAGAGACCCAGTACTTC	TRBD2	TRBJ2-5	15	few	TRBV29-1
CASSVSPGQEGSGYTF	TGTGCCAGCAGCGTTTCGCCAGGCCAAGAGGGAAGTGGCTACACCTTC	-	TRBJ1-2	16	many	TRBV9
CASTPRGSGEQYF	TGTGCCAGCACCCCTCGTGGTAGCGGTGAGCAGTACTTC	-	TRBJ2-7	13	-	TRBV7-2